These 17 T cell receptor beta chains originate from one sample sequenced in a study of blood T cell repertoires in COVID-19. Assay: immunoSEQ multiplex PCR; the TCRdb copy retains only in-frame clones and omits some. The sample lists approximately 200,000 clones, roughly 80% seen once, with roughly a tenth in the top ten. Material: peripheral blood. Source of these receptors: a woman over 75 with acute or convalescent COVID-19.

The chain has TRBV7-2 and TRBJ1-5; 9 bases are a match to TRBD1. Per germline, CDR1 SGHTA and CDR2 FQGNSA. The junction had 2 bases not matched to a gene; V was cut back by 5 bases and J by 6 bases. The CDR3 totals 13 residues. The CDR3 region has the DNA TGTGCCAGCAGCGGGACAGGGTTTCAGCCCCAGCATTTT. Translating it yields CASSGTGFQPQHF.

The count of this clone is one. V and J are TRBV29-1 and TRBJ2-7; D perhaps matches TRBD1 (6 bases). Germline loops: CDR1 SQVTM, CDR2 ANQGSEA. With 7 bases removed from V and 2 bases from J, the gap between germline ends came to 12 bases. This CDR3 comprises 12 residues. CDR3 sequence reads: CSGSAGAYEQYF. CDR3 nucleotide sequence: TGCAGCGGATCCGCAGGGGCCTACGAGCAGTACTTC.

The chain joins TRBV7-2 to TRBJ2-3; tentatively, D is TRBD2 (7 bases). V lost 10 bases and J lost 0, with 17 bases in between. CDR3 length: 15 residues. The germline V gene encodes CDR1 SGHTA and CDR2 FQGNSA. In nucleotides, the CDR3 is TGTGCCACCTCTCTGGCGGGGGCTAGCACAGATACGCAGTATTTT. Residues: CATSLAGASTDTQYF.

This clone was seen just once. The V call is TRBV4-3, the J call TRBJ1-4; the match to TRBD1 covers 9 bases. Germline CDR1 is LGHNA and CDR2 is YSLEER. J was trimmed by 3 bases and V by 1 base; bases with no gene match: 3. There are 16 residues in the CDR3. Written as DNA, the CDR3 is TGCGCCAGCAGCCAAGGGACAGGGGTGGCTAATGAAAAACTGTTTTTT. Its translation is CASSQGTGVANEKLFF.

This sequence joins TRBV5-4 and TRBJ1-4, with D tentatively TRBD1 (5 bases). CDR3 length: 14 residues. CDR1 and CDR2 (germline): SGHNT, YYREEE (reference sequence). Trimming removed 1 base at V and 7 bases at J, with 11 bases between. The CDR3 sequence: CASSLQGVGEKLFF. Written as DNA, the CDR3 is TGTGCCAGCAGCTTGCAGGGCGTGGGTGAAAAACTGTTTTTT.

This clone occurred a few times. V usage is TRBV10-3 and J usage is TRBJ2-1, with D maybe TRBD1 (6 bases). Germline V gene data show CDR1 as ENHRY and CDR2 as SYGVKD. Trimming left V 3 bases short and J 6 bases short, with 15 bases between. The CDR3 consists of 15 residues. The CDR3 is CAISDSARGVNEQFF. CDR3 DNA: TGTGCCATCAGTGATTCGGCCAGGGGAGTCAATGAGCAGTTCTTC.

The V and J genes are TRBV7-3 and TRBJ1-3, with 8 bases fitting TRBD1. The CDR3 sequence is 15 residues long. Trimming took 5 bases from V and 4 from J; bases not matched to a gene: 7. Germline assignment: CDR1 SGHTA and CDR2 FQGTGA. DNA of the CDR3: TGTGCCAGCAGCCCCCAGGGGGCGTCCGGAAACACCATATATTTT. It translates to CASSPQGASGNTIYF.

J is TRBJ2-5 and V is TRBV7-3; a possible D gene is TRBD1 (6 bases). CDR1 and CDR2 from the germline V gene are SGHTA and FQGTGA. V was clipped by 4 bases and J by 7 bases, with 13 bases between them. This CDR3 comprises 13 residues. DNA for the CDR3: TGTGCCAGCAGCTCCGACAGGTTCGGGACCCAGTACTTC. Residues: CASSSDRFGTQYF. The whole variable domain, remainder taken from reference TRBV7-3 and TRBJ2-5, is GAGVSQTPSNKVTEKGKYVELRCDPISGHTALYWYRQSLGQGPEFLIYFQGTGAADDSGLPNDRFFAVRPEGSVSTLKIQRTERGDSAVYLCASSSDRFGTQYFGPGTRLLVL.

The chain is built from TRBV5-6 and TRBJ1-1; D is undetermined. The CDR3 has 13 amino acids. Trimming removed 0 bases from V and 4 bases from J, with 7 bases in between. Germline loops: CDR1 SGHDT, CDR2 YYEEEE. The DNA of the CDR3 is TGTGCCAGCAGCTTGGCGGCAGGCACTGAAGCTTTCTTT. Residues: CASSLAAGTEAFF.

The J gene is TRBJ2-1, the V gene TRBV6-2 or TRBV6-3; TRBD2 matches 13 bases. After removal of 7 bases from V and 4 bases from J, the junction contained 19 bases not matched to a gene. The CDR3 runs 20 residues. Germline CDR1 and CDR2: MNHEY and SVGEGT. CDR3 loop: CASTPWRLAGGNRNYNEQFF. The CDR3 DNA reads as TGTGCCAGCACCCCATGGAGACTAGCGGGGGGAAACCGAAATTACAATGAGCAGTTCTTC.

The V and J genes are TRBV28 and TRBJ1-2, with TRBD1 matching 10 bases. The CDR3 is 17 residues long. J gave up 4 bases and V 3 bases, and 11 bases lay outside the gene matches. The germline gives CDR1 MDHEN, CDR2 SYDVKM. This chain's CDR3 is CASSFSGTGDEGYGYTF. CDR3 DNA sequence: TGTGCCAGCAGTTTCTCCGGGACAGGGGATGAGGGCTATGGCTACACCTTC.

V and J are TRBV5-6 and TRBJ1-5, with 8 bases matching TRBD1. With 4 bases clipped from V and 3 bases from J, the junction kept 9 bases outside the gene matches. Per germline, CDR1 SGHDT and CDR2 YYEEEE. The CDR3 has 16 amino acids. The CDR3 sequence is CASSGQGGIYNQPQHF. CDR3 sequence (DNA): TGTGCCAGCAGCGGACAGGGAGGAATCTACAATCAGCCCCAGCATTTT. Supplemented by reference TRBV5-6 and TRBJ1-5, the full variable domain reads DAGVTQSPTHLIKTRGQQVTLRCSPKSGHDTVSWYQQALGQGPQFIFQYYEEEERQRGNFPDRFSGHQFPNYSSELNVNALLLGDSALYLCASSGQGGIYNQPQHFGDGTRLSIL.

This chain uses TRBV7-9 with TRBJ2-1, with D possibly being TRBD2 (5 bases). Per the germline V gene, CDR1 is SEHNR and CDR2 is FQNEAQ (reference sequence). This CDR3 is 15 amino acids long. V gave up 5 bases and J gave up 7 bases, with 18 bases separating them. The CDR3 loop is CASSGELGRGNEQFF. The CDR3 DNA reads as TGTGCCAGCAGCGGAGAACTAGGGCGTGGGAATGAGCAGTTCTTC. Filled out from reference TRBV7-9 and TRBJ2-1, the complete variable domain reads DTGVSQNPRHKITKRGQNVTFRCDPISEHNRLYWYRQTLGQGPEFLTYFQNEAQLEKSRLLSDRFSAERPKGSFSTLEIQRTEQGDSAMYLCASSGELGRGNEQFFGPGTRLTVL.

V usage is TRBV7-8 and J usage is TRBJ2-2, with D maybe TRBD1 (6 bases). CDR3 size: 14 residues. CDR1 is SGHVS and CDR2 is FQNEAQ in the germline V gene. The V gene lost 4 bases and the J gene lost 5 bases, with 11 bases spanning the gap. The CDR3 sequence is CASSSIQGTGELFF. As DNA, the CDR3 is TGTGCCAGCAGCTCCATCCAGGGGACCGGGGAGCTGTTTTTT.

A single count supports this clone. The V gene is TRBV18, the J gene TRBJ2-1, with D unclear. Germline V gene sequence: CDR1 KGHSH, CDR2 LQKENI. The CDR3 is 12 residues long. The V end lost 8 bases, the J end lost 8 bases, and 13 bases lay between the germline ends. This CDR3 is CASPGKRDEQFF. CDR3 nucleotides: TGTGCCAGCCCGGGTAAGCGAGATGAGCAGTTCTTC. The full variable domain, completed using reference TRBV18 and TRBJ2-1, is NAGVMQNPRHLVRRRGQEARLRCSPMKGHSHVYWYRQLPEEGLKFMVYLQKENIIDESGMPKERFSAEFPKEGPSILRIQQVVRGDSAAYFCASPGKRDEQFFGPGTRLTVL.

This chain joins TRBV3-1 (or the pseudogene TRBV3-2) and TRBJ2-6; TRBD1 might be the D (6 bases). There are 15 residues in the CDR3. V lost 6 bases and J 2 bases, leaving 11 bases between the germline ends. Per germline, CDR1 LGHDT and CDR2 YNNKEL (reference sequence). The CDR3 sequence is CASSPQGTGANVLTF. The CDR3 region has the DNA TGTGCCAGCAGTCCACAGGGAACTGGGGCCAACGTCCTGACTTTC.

This sequence joins TRBV27 and TRBJ1-1; D is unresolved. Deletions cut 3 bases from V and 0 bases from J, with 8 bases between. Germline CDR1 MNHEY, CDR2 SMNVEV (reference sequence). This CDR3 comprises 14 residues. The CDR3 region is CASSLSLMNTEAFF. The CDR3 DNA follows: TGTGCCAGCAGTTTGAGCCTCATGAACACTGAAGCTTTCTTT.